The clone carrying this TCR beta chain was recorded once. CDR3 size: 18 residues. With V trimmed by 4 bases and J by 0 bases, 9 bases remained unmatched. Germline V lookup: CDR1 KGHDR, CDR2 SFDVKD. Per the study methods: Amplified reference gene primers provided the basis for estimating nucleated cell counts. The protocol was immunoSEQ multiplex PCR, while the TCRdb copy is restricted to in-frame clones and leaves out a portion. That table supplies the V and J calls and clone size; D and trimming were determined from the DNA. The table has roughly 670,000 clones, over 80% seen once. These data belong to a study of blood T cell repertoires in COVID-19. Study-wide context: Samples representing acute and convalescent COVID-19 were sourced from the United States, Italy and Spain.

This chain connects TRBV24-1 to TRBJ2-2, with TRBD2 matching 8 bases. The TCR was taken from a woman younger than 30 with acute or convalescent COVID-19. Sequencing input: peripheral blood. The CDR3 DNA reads TGTGCCACCAGTGACCCTCAAAGCGGGGGCGCGAACACCGGGGAGCTGTTTTTT. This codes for CATSDPQSGGANTGELFF.